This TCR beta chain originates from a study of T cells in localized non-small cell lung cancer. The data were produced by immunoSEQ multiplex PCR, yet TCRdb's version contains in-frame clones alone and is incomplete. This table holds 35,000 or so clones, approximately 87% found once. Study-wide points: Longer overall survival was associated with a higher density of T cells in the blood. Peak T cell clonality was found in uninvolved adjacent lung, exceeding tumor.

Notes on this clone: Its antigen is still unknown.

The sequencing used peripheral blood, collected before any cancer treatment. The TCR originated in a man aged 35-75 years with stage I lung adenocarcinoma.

CDR3: CASSFSRTVGNTEAFF. CDR3 DNA: TGTGCCAGCAGTTTTTCGCGGACAGTGGGGAACACTGAAGCTTTCTTT. The chain links TRBV6-5 to TRBJ1-1, with D perhaps TRBD1 (6 bases). The ends were cut back, 4 bases at V and 1 base at J, with 16 bases in the middle. The CDR3 loop spans 16 amino acids. CDR1 and CDR2 (germline): MNHEY, SVGAGI.